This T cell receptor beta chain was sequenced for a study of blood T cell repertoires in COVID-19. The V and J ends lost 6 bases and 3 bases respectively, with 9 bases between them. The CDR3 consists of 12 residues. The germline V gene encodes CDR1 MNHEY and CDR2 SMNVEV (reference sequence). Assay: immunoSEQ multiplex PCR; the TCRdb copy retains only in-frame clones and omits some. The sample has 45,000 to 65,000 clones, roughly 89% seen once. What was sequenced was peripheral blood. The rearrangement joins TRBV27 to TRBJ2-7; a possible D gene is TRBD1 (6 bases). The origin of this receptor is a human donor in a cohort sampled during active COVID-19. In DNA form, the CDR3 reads TGTGCCAGCAGCCGGGACAACTACGAGCAGTACTTC. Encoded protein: CASSRDNYEQYF.